This T cell receptor (beta chain) is drawn from a study of blood T cell repertoires in COVID-19 (dated by TCRdb to 2018 to 2020). In terms of the full investigation: Samples from collaborators originated in the United States, Italy and Spain and spanned both the acute and convalescent phases of COVID-19. The repertoires were made available in a free public database intended to serve as a resource for research on the immune response to SARS-CoV-2. The sample metadata nearly always contained a de-identified subject ID, COVID-19 status, age in years and sex. Where HLA class I and class II types were available, the types were taken from metadata supplied by the sample provider, not from assay-based typing. Deeply sampled blood TCRbeta repertoires from subjects exposed to, actively infected with, or recovered from COVID-19 were included in the dataset. The prospective study material was composed of cDNA or gDNA derived from T cells, B-cell-depleted T cells, or PBMCs. The samples were drawn from the first 160 participants of the ongoing ImmuneRACE study and from 1,254 subjects provided by 6 global collaborators. Paper-wide results and their limitations: How much clinical and demographic metadata was included differed by source and by participant, and the metadata was provided uncurated.

About this clone: Its binding antigen is unknown. No much larger clone exists at a distance of one base, and base qualities are not known.

TCRbeta CDR3 regions were amplified from genomic DNA using the immunoSEQ Assay, a bias-controlled multiplex PCR. The paper's processing steps were these. Within the assay, amplification of reference gene primers was used to estimate how many nucleated cells each sample contained. To quantify the absolute abundance of each unique TCRbeta CDR3 rearrangement, sequence reads were collapsed and filtered. For each sample, productive Simpson clonality was calculated as the square root of Simpson's diversity index over productive rearrangements. The table was pulled from immuneACCESS by TCRdb, which kept in-frame rearrangements only. Such tables lose some clones; where checked, under half of the loss comes from unresolved V genes, and the rest has no known cause. V and J calls and clone size come straight from that table; D and trimming were deduced from the DNA. The sample records some 250,000 clones, roughly 86% of which are singletons. Around 3.7% of the sample belongs to the ten largest clones.

In the prospective study, participants were 18 to 89 years old, resided in under 30 geographic areas of the United States, and were enrolled through a virtual design. To assign participants to cohorts, the prospective study relied on clinical history that participants themselves reported in a screening survey and a study questionnaire. In the prospective study, mobile phlebotomists collected whole blood, serum and a nasopharyngeal or oropharyngeal swab from each participant. Prospective study participants could optionally give additional blood draws and questionnaires over a 2-month period. Before DNA extraction, blood samples from the prospective study were shipped at room temperature or frozen. Relative to germline, V is missing 5 bases and J is missing 1 base, with 4 bases of the junction outside any gene match. CDR1 and CDR2, looked up from the germline V gene, are SGHTA and FQGTGA. Its CDR3 holds 14 amino acids, cysteine through phenylalanine. Only CDR3 DNA remains: 42 bases, in frame from the first base.

The receptor was isolated from a woman between 25 and 40 years old with acute COVID-19. The specimen was PBMCs or T cells enriched from blood (not recorded which). The V gene is TRBV7-3 and the J gene is TRBJ1-1; 7 bases in between match TRBD1. The DNA sequence is given as TGTGCCAGCAGCCCGGGGACAGCGAACACTGAAGCTTTCTTT. This translates into CASSPGTANTEAFF.